The 29 T cell receptor beta chains below come from one sample, sequenced in a study of T cells in Graves' hyperthyroidism and ophthalmopathy. TCR beta CDR3 regions were amplified from RNA transcripts. The HTBI primer set served for first-round RT-PCR of the TCR CDR3. TCRdb re-called the multiplex PCR reads with MiXCR, one entry per CDR3 protein. The sample yields hundreds of thousands of distinct CDR3 sequences, 14% to 15% seen once. The sequencing sample was made of blood. Every receptor here comes from a man younger than 30 with Graves' ophthalmopathy.

This clonotype was found many times. This chain connects TRBV7-8 to TRBJ2-1, with TRBD2 identical over 8 bases. The CDR3 totals 13 residues. The junction had 5 bases not matched to a gene; V was cut back by 5 bases and J by 8 bases. Germline V lookup: CDR1 SGHVS, CDR2 FQNEAQ. The CDR3 coding sequence is TGTGCCAGCAGCGAAGGGACTAGAGATGAGCAGTTCTTC. Its protein is CASSEGTRDEQFF.

The V call is TRBV5-1, the J call TRBJ2-3; D might be TRBD2 (7 bases). Germline V lookup: CDR1 SGHRS, CDR2 YFSETQ. The V end was cut by 1 base, the J end by 5 bases, with 23 bases between. This CDR3 has 18 amino acids. The chain's CDR3 is CASSLLLSRGRAGDTQYF. Here the CDR3 DNA reads TGCGCCAGCAGCTTGTTATTAAGTAGGGGGAGGGCCGGAGATACGCAGTATTTT.

This chain uses TRBV4-1 with TRBJ2-7; 13 bases fit TRBD2. Germline loops: CDR1 MGHRA, CDR2 YSYEKL. J lost 4 bases, V lost 2 bases, and 5 bases had no gene match. This CDR3 region has 16 residues. CDR3 DNA: TGCGCCAGCAGCCAATGGACTAGCGGGGGTGGTTACGAGCAGTACTTC. Protein sequence: CASSQWTSGGGYEQYF.

In its sample, this clonotype was seen once. This clone may be a read error of a much larger clone one base away. J is TRBJ2-5 and V is TRBV18; possibly TRBD2 for D (5 bases). With 1 base removed from V and 2 bases from J, the gap between germline ends came to 14 bases. The CDR3 totals 16 residues. Germline loops: CDR1 KGHSH, CDR2 LQKENI. The CDR3 region is CASSPQGGRTQETQYF. CDR3 bases: TGTGCCAGCTCACCACAAGGAGGACGGACTCAAGAGACCCAGTACTTC.

At least ten counts were recorded for this clonotype. This chain joins TRBV12-3 or TRBV12-4 and TRBJ2-7; 11 bases are a match to TRBD2. The CDR3 loop spans 15 amino acids. V lost 5 bases and J lost 7; bases outside the gene matches: 10. CDR3 nucleotide sequence: TGTGCCAGCAGTCCTACCACTAGCGGGAGAGGTGAGCAGTACTTC. Its translation: CASSPTTSGRGEQYF.

The sample holds many counts of this clonotype. V usage is TRBV20-1 and J usage is TRBJ2-7; 10 nucleotides line up with TRBD1. The CDR3 loop spans 14 amino acids. V lost 0 bases, J lost 3 bases, and 2 bases stayed unmatched. Per the germline V gene, CDR1 is DFQATT and CDR2 is SNEGSKA (reference sequence). DNA of the CDR3: TGCAGTGCTAGAGATGGGGACAGGGGCTACGAGCAGTACTTC. Translated: CSARDGDRGYEQYF.

V is TRBV18 and J is TRBJ2-7, with 9 bases lining up with TRBD2. This CDR3 has 14 amino acids. The V gene's germline CDR1 is KGHSH and CDR2 LQKENI. The trim removed 6 bases at V and 3 bases at J, leaving 6 bases unmatched. The CDR3 spells CASSDRREGYEQYF. As DNA, the CDR3 is TGTGCCAGCTCCGACCGGCGGGAGGGCTACGAGCAGTACTTC.

This clonotype appeared a few times. J is TRBJ2-1 and V is TRBV24-1; unclear D gene. Trimming pared 1 base from V and 7 bases from J, leaving 10 bases between. From germline, CDR1 is KGHDR and CDR2 SFDVKD. This CDR3 is built from 14 residues. The CDR3 sequence is CATSDFGSGNEQFF. In nucleotides, the CDR3 is TGTGCCACCAGTGATTTCGGTAGTGGTAATGAGCAGTTCTTC.

This clonotype has more than one count but fewer than ten. The chain couples TRBV27 to TRBJ2-7, with 8 positions matching TRBD1. The CDR3 covers 15 residues. Germline V gene lookup returns CDR1 MNHEY and CDR2 SMNVEV (reference sequence). With V trimmed by 5 bases and J by 3 bases, 9 bases remained unmatched. For the CDR3, the DNA is TGTGCCAGCAGTCCATCGGGGACAGGAGACTACGAGCAGTACTTC. Translation gives CASSPSGTGDYEQYF.

This clonotype was detected only a few times. The chain combines TRBV4-2 with TRBJ2-7, with 7 bases lining up with TRBD1. Germline CDR1 is LGHNA and CDR2 is YNFKEQ. The J segment lost 2 bases and the V segment lost 1 base, leaving 5 bases of the junction unmatched. The CDR3 sequence is 15 residues long. The CDR3 DNA reads as TGTGCCAGCAGCCAAGGTCCGGGACAGACCTACGAGCAGTACTTC. Protein sequence: CASSQGPGQTYEQYF.

This clonotype was recorded many times. This rearrangement joins TRBV7-6 to TRBJ2-7; perhaps TRBD2 as D (5 bases). The germline V gene encodes CDR1 SGHVS and CDR2 FNYEAQ. Trimming cost V 8 bases and J 6 bases, with 14 bases left between them. The CDR3 consists of 12 residues. The DNA for the CDR3 is TGTGCCAGCGGTCCCGGGGAATCCGAGCAGTACTTC. Its translation: CASGPGESEQYF.

The V call is TRBV7-9, the J call TRBJ2-7; TRBD2 might be the D (7 bases). V was pared by 8 bases and J by 5 bases, with 16 bases between. This CDR3 region has 13 residues. Germline CDR1 is SEHNR and CDR2 is FQNEAQ (reference sequence). The CDR3 reads CASGRAGADEQYF. The CDR3, as DNA: TGTGCCAGCGGGCGGGCGGGGGCGGACGAGCAGTACTTC.

This chain joins TRBV15 and TRBJ1-3, with no clear D. Trimming left V 6 bases short and J 4 bases short, with 7 bases between. The CDR3 runs 12 residues. Germline CDR1 is LNHNV and CDR2 is YYDKDF (reference sequence). The CDR3 region is CATSLSGNTIYF. Here the CDR3 DNA reads TGTGCCACCAGTTTGTCCGGAAACACCATATATTTT. Filled out from reference TRBV15 and TRBJ1-3, the complete variable domain reads DAMVIQNPRYQVTQFGKPVTLSCSQTLNHNVMYWYQQKSSQAPKLLFHYYDKDFNNEADTPDNFQSRRPNTSFCFLDIRSPGLGDTAMYLCATSLSGNTIYFGEGSWLTVV.

The sample holds many counts of this clonotype. The chain employs TRBV10-3 and TRBJ2-3; 15 nucleotides agree with TRBD2. V shed 4 bases, J shed 4 bases, and the junction held 3 bases outside the gene matches. CDR3 length equals 16 residues. CDR1 ENHRY and CDR2 SYGVKD come from the germline V gene. The CDR3 region has the DNA TGTGCCATCAGTGGGGGACTAGCGGGAGGAGCAGATACGCAGTATTTT. This sequence encodes CAISGGLAGGADTQYF.

The chain recombines TRBV6-1 with TRBJ2-1; 9 bases align to TRBD1. This CDR3 is built from 16 residues. With V trimmed by 4 bases and J by 7 bases, 11 bases remained unmatched. Germline V gene data show CDR1 as MNHNS and CDR2 as SASEGT. The CDR3 DNA follows: TGTGCCAGCAGTGGGCTCGGGACAGGGTTGTTAAATGAGCAGTTCTTC. Residues: CASSGLGTGLLNEQFF.

This clonotype was seen only a few times. At one end the junction does not follow the germline gene, possibly because of a read error. The chain recombines TRBV15 with TRBJ1-5; weak D call: TRBD1 (5 bases). The CDR3 has 15 amino acids. Germline V gives CDR1 LNHNV, CDR2 YYDKDF (reference sequence). The CDR3, as DNA: TGTGTCACCAGCAGAGATCGGGGCGACAATCAGCCCCAGCATTTT. This codes for CVTSRDRGDNQPQHF.

The chain recombines TRBV27 with TRBJ1-2; 7 nucleotides align to TRBD1. V lost 5 bases to trimming and J lost 4 bases; unmatched junction nucleotides: 7. The CDR3 loop spans 14 amino acids. The V gene's germline CDR1 is MNHEY and CDR2 SMNVEV (reference sequence). CDR3 nucleotides: TGTGCCAGCAGTCCCTGGACAGGAAGCTATGGCTACACCTTC. Translating it yields CASSPWTGSYGYTF.

This clonotype was counted many times. V gene TRBV7-8 combines with J gene TRBJ2-3; 8 bases are a match to TRBD2. The ends lost 1 base at V and 2 bases at J; junction bases unmatched: 5. This CDR3 comprises 16 residues. Germline V gene lookup returns CDR1 SGHVS and CDR2 FQNEAQ. The CDR3 DNA is TGTGCCAGCAGCTTAGACCAGCGGGGGAACACAGATACGCAGTATTTT. Amino acid sequence: CASSLDQRGNTDTQYF.

This clonotype was seen many times. V usage is TRBV30 and J usage is TRBJ2-7; D unclear. The CDR3 covers 12 residues. Germline lookup yields CDR1 GTSNPN and CDR2 SVGIG (reference sequence). The V end was cut by 2 bases, the J end by 3 bases, with 8 bases between. The CDR3 region has the DNA TGTGCCTGGAGTCCAAACTACTACGAGCAGTACTTC. The encoded protein is CAWSPNYYEQYF.

The table lists this clonotype with many counts. V usage is TRBV12-3 or TRBV12-4 and J usage is TRBJ2-3; 14 nucleotides line up with TRBD2. The CDR3 has 18 residues. V gave up 5 bases and J gave up 0 bases; unmatched junction bases: 7. As DNA, the CDR3 is TGTGCCAGCAGTATCGGACTAGCGGGAGGTCAAAGCACAGATACGCAGTATTTT. As protein: CASSIGLAGGQSTDTQYF.

This clonotype was detected a few times. This sequence joins TRBV19 and TRBJ1-1; 10 nucleotides agree with TRBD1. With 4 bases clipped from V and 5 bases from J, the junction kept 7 bases outside the gene matches. Germline V gene sequence: CDR1 LNHDA, CDR2 SQIVND (reference sequence). The CDR3 contains 15 residues. CDR3 DNA: TGTGCCAGTAGTAGGGGGGACAGGGGCCGAACTGAAGCTTTCTTT. Its protein product is CASSRGDRGRTEAFF.

As to this clonotype: A read error may explain this, as a much larger clone is one base away. The V gene is TRBV18, the J gene TRBJ2-1; tentative D call: TRBD2 (7 bases). CDR1 and CDR2 from the germline V gene are KGHSH and LQKENI. This CDR3 region has 15 residues. CDR3 region: CASPPPGGGANEQFF. Written as DNA, the CDR3 is TGTGCCAGCCCACCACCGGGTGGGGGGGCGAATGAGCAGTTCTTC.

The chain joins TRBV5-4 to TRBJ2-3; 9 bases are a match to TRBD2. CDR1 is SGHNT and CDR2 is YYREEE in the germline V gene (reference sequence). With 3 bases clipped from V and 7 bases from J, the junction kept 12 bases outside the gene matches. The CDR3 sequence is 16 residues long. The DNA for the CDR3 is TGTGCCAGCAGCTCGGGGACTAGCCTGATTTGGTATACGCAGTATTTT. As protein: CASSSGTSLIWYTQYF.

The chain carries TRBV20-1 and TRBJ2-1; a weak D match, TRBD2 (5 bases). The CDR3 is made up of 13 amino acids. Germline assignment: CDR1 DFQATT and CDR2 SNEGSKA (reference sequence). V was clipped by 1 base and J by 6 bases, with 10 bases between them. In DNA, the CDR3 is TGCAGTGCTAGAGGGGTGGGAGTCAATGAGCAGTTCTTC. Protein sequence: CSARGVGVNEQFF.

This clonotype has ten or more counts. The chain couples TRBV14 to TRBJ1-1; 8 nucleotides align to TRBD1. Trimming removed 4 bases from V and 2 bases from J; junction bases left unmatched: 9. This CDR3 has 16 residues. Germline V gene data show CDR1 as SGHDN and CDR2 as FVKESK. The CDR3 loop reads CASSPRTGTNNTEAFF. CDR3 nucleotides: TGTGCCAGCAGCCCCCGGACAGGGACGAATAACACTGAAGCTTTCTTT.

This clonotype was counted at least ten times. V is TRBV7-9 and J is TRBJ1-1; maybe TRBD1 (5 bases). The CDR3 runs 14 residues. Germline CDR1 SEHNR, CDR2 FQNEAQ (reference sequence). V was pared by 5 bases and J by 0 bases, with 10 bases between. CDR3 bases: TGTGCCAGCAGCGCGACAGTTATGAACACTGAAGCTTTCTTT. It codes for CASSATVMNTEAFF. The full variable domain, its missing parts supplied by reference TRBV7-9 and TRBJ1-1, is DTGVSQNPRHKITKRGQNVTFRCDPISEHNRLYWYRQTLGQGPEFLTYFQNEAQLEKSRLLSDRFSAERPKGSFSTLEIQRTEQGDSAMYLCASSATVMNTEAFFGQGTRLTVV.

To note about this clonotype: It may be a read error: a sequence one base away is much more abundant. The chain links TRBV3-1 to TRBJ2-5, with D unclear. The CDR3 has 15 amino acids. Germline CDR1 and CDR2: LGHDT and YNNKEL (reference sequence). The CDR3 protein is CASNQDLASVGTQYF. The CDR3 DNA sequence: TGTGCCAGCAACCAAGATCTGGCCAGTGTCGGGACCCAGTACTTC.

The V call is TRBV19, the J call TRBJ2-3, with 8 bases fitting TRBD1. CDR1 is LNHDA and CDR2 is SQIVND in the germline V gene (reference sequence). CDR3 length: 15 residues. The J segment lost 2 bases and the V segment lost 6 bases, leaving 7 bases of the junction unmatched. CDR3 in DNA: TGTGCCAGTAGCGACCGGGACAGGCCCACAGATACGCAGTATTTT. This encodes CASSDRDRPTDTQYF.

This clonotype was detected many times. This chain connects TRBV18 to TRBJ1-1; D call uncertain. Trimming pared 3 bases from V and 1 base from J, leaving 9 bases between. Germline V gene sequence: CDR1 KGHSH, CDR2 LQKENI. The CDR3 spans 14 residues. This CDR3 reads CASSPDVRNTEAFF. CDR3 bases: TGTGCCAGCTCACCGGACGTACGGAACACTGAAGCTTTCTTT.